The 11 T cell receptor beta chains listed next were all sequenced from one sample in a study of T cell responses to AZD1222 COVID-19 vaccine. Some clones are missing from TCRdb's copy, which holds only in-frame ones; the method was immunoSEQ multiplex PCR. The sample includes 130,000 to 150,000 clones, about 82% seen only once; the top ten take over 4.5%. Specimen: peripheral blood, collected 28 days after the second AZD1222 dose. Receptors were obtained from an adult who received the AZD1222 COVID-19 vaccine.

The V call is TRBV19, the J call TRBJ2-2; D gene ambiguous. Per the germline V gene, CDR1 is LNHDA and CDR2 is SQIVND (reference sequence). Trimming pared 7 bases from V and 8 bases from J, leaving 23 bases between. CDR3 length equals 16 residues. The CDR3 DNA is TGTGCCAGTATGTCAACCCGCCCCCATCCCGCGGGGGAGCTGTTTTTT. It specifies CASMSTRPHPAGELFF.

The V call is TRBV28, the J call TRBJ1-6, with a possible D match to TRBD1 (5 bases). The CDR3 has 13 amino acids. Germline CDR1 MDHEN, CDR2 SYDVKM. V was cut by 7 bases and J by 5 bases, with 9 bases left in between. The CDR3: CASTRDNNSPLHF. The CDR3 DNA reads TGTGCCAGCACCAGGGATAATAATTCACCCCTCCACTTT.

This chain links TRBV5-1 with TRBJ2-6, with 8 bases fitting TRBD1. This CDR3 is built from 15 residues. With V trimmed by 4 bases and J by 3 bases, 3 bases remained unmatched. The germline gives CDR1 SGHRS, CDR2 YFSETQ. The CDR3 DNA follows: TGCGCCAGCAGCCCGACAGGGGTTGGGGCCAACGTCCTGACTTTC. This sequence encodes CASSPTGVGANVLTF.

This clone is a singleton in its sample. The chain is built from TRBV5-1 and TRBJ1-2; D is ambiguous. There are 13 residues in the CDR3. The V end was cut by 0 bases, the J end by 8 bases, with 11 bases between. From germline, CDR1 is SGHRS and CDR2 YFSETQ. In DNA, the CDR3 is TGCGCCAGCAGCTTGGCCGAGAGGCACGGCTACACCTTC. Protein: CASSLAERHGYTF.

The chain has TRBV19 and TRBJ1-5; TRBD1 matches at 8 bases. The CDR3 length is 14 residues. The germline V gene encodes CDR1 LNHDA and CDR2 SQIVND (reference sequence). Trimming cost V 5 bases and J 5 bases; bases outside gene matches: 5. The CDR3 bases are TGTGCCAGTAGTCTCCGACAGGGGCATCAGCCCCAGCATTTT. This translates into CASSLRQGHQPQHF.

A note on this clone: Relative to the germline gene, one junction end is altered; a read error may explain this. The genes are TRBV7-7 and TRBJ2-7, with a possible D match to TRBD1 (7 bases). The CDR3 extends over 13 amino acids. CDR1 SSHAT and CDR2 FNYEAQ come from the germline V gene (reference sequence). CDR3 sequence reads: CASSPGGPYEQYF. The CDR3 coding sequence is TGTGCTAGCAGCCCAGGGGGGCCCTACGAGCAGTACTTC. Together with reference TRBV7-7 and TRBJ2-7, the CDR3 gives the full variable domain: GAGVSQSPRYKVTKRGQDVTLRCDPISSHATLYWYQQALGQGPEFLTYFNYEAQPDKSGLPSDRFSAERPEGSISTLTIQRTEQRDSAMYRCASSPGGPYEQYFGPGTRLTVT.

This chain connects TRBV28 to TRBJ2-2; D is possibly TRBD2 (5 bases). Trimming shortened V by 4 bases and J by 9 bases, and 6 bases separated the two germline ends. The CDR3 has 11 residues. Germline V gene lookup returns CDR1 MDHEN and CDR2 SYDVKM. The CDR3 here is CASSSSRELFF. CDR3 nucleotide sequence: TGTGCCAGCAGTTCTAGCAGGGAGCTGTTTTTT.

The chain carries TRBV7-7 and TRBJ1-1; D may be TRBD1 (6 bases). Germline loops: CDR1 SSHAT, CDR2 FNYEAQ (reference sequence). The CDR3 is 13 residues long. V dropped 6 bases and J dropped 1 base, with 9 bases sitting between them. The CDR3 nucleotides read TGTGCCAGCAGTTCGGACAGGAACACTGAAGCTTTCTTT. Protein product: CASSSDRNTEAFF. Looking up the rest from reference TRBV7-7 and TRBJ1-1 gives the full variable domain: GAGVSQSPRYKVTKRGQDVTLRCDPISSHATLYWYQQALGQGPEFLTYFNYEAQPDKSGLPSDRFSAERPEGSISTLTIQRTEQRDSAMYRCASSSDRNTEAFFGQGTRLTVV.

This sequence joins TRBV9 and TRBJ2-1; the match to TRBD2 covers 11 bases. This CDR3 has 14 residues. The ends lost 2 bases at V and 7 bases at J; junction bases unmatched: 2. Germline assignment: CDR1 SGDLS and CDR2 YYNGEE. As DNA, the CDR3 is TGTGCCAGCAGCGTTACTAGCGGGAGTAATGAGCAGTTCTTC. Translation gives CASSVTSGSNEQFF. Complete variable domain (other parts from reference TRBV9 and TRBJ2-1): DSGVTQTPKHLITATGQRVTLRCSPRSGDLSVYWYQQSLDQGLQFLIQYYNGEERAKGNILERFSAQQFPDLHSELNLSSLELGDSALYFCASSVTSGSNEQFFGPGTRLTVL.

This chain joins TRBV10-3 and TRBJ2-1; 15 nucleotides align to TRBD2. V lost 6 bases to trimming and J lost 10 bases; unmatched junction nucleotides: 1. CDR1 and CDR2 from the germline V gene are ENHRY and SYGVKD. The CDR3 loop spans 13 amino acids. Here the CDR3 reads CAIRGLAGGEQFF. CDR3 DNA: TGTGCCATCAGGGGACTAGCGGGAGGCGAGCAGTTCTTC.

The chain links TRBV5-6 to TRBJ1-5; D perhaps matches TRBD1 (5 bases). CDR1 and CDR2 from the germline V gene are SGHDT and YYEEEE. The CDR3 runs 14 residues. Trimming pared 2 bases from V and 6 bases from J, leaving 12 bases between. CDR3 loop: CASSFMGEPQPQHF. The CDR3 DNA sequence: TGTGCCAGCAGCTTTATGGGGGAGCCTCAGCCCCAGCATTTT.